Here is one TCR beta chain with its context. The antigen is not known. Trimming took 0 bases from V and 4 from J; bases not matched to a gene: 6. Germline V gene sequence: CDR1 ENHRY, CDR2 SYGVKD. The CDR3 loop spans 15 amino acids. These data are taken from a study of vaccination effects on CD4 cells after COVID-19. Whole-study results and caveats: Clones that were induced by infection or by vaccine showed marked contraction late after vaccination.

Sequencing was performed with immunoSEQ multiplex PCR; in TCRdb, only in-frame clones are kept and a portion is missing. The data contain tens of thousands of clones, roughly 76% of them seen just once; the ten biggest clones take up roughly 18%. Using viral peptide pools, the ViraFEST assay grew out antigen-specific CD4+ T cells prior to sequencing. It was after approximately 11 days of culture that CD4+ T cells were isolated. Testing of the vaccine recipients showed negative nucleocapsid antibodies and no prior SARS-CoV-2 infection. The researchers cultured around 2 million PBMC per well with 9.5 to 10 IU/ml IL-2 and roughly 10 ug/ml peptides. IL-2 medium was substituted for half the medium on days 3 and 7.

The source of this sequence is a human donor who received a COVID-19 vaccine. Sample: CD4+ T cells from PBMCs cultured with SARS-CoV-2 spike peptides, taken before COVID-19 vaccination. The V call is TRBV10-3, the J call TRBJ2-7, with 7 bases matching TRBD2. The CDR3 bases are TGTGCCATCAGTGAGTCCCAGCGGGAAAAATACGAGCAGTACTTC. Amino acids: CAISESQREKYEQYF.